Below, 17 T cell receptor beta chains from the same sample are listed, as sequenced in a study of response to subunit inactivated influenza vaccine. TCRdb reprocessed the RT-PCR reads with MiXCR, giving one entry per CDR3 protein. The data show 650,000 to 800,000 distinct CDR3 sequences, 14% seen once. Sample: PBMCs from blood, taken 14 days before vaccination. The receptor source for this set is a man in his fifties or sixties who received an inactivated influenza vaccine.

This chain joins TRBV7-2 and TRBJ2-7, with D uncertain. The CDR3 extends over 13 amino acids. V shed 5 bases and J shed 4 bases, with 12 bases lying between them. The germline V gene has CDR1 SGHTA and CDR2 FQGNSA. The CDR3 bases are TGTGCCAGCAGCCGGAACCCAGGATACGAGCAGTACTTC. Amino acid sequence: CASSRNPGYEQYF.

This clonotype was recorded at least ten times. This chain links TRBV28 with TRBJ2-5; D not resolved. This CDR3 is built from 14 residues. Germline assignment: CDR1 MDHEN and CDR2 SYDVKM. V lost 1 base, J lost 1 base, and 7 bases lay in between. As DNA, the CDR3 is TGTGCCAGCAGTTTATCTGCGGCCCAAGAGACCCAGTACTTC. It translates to CASSLSAAQETQYF.

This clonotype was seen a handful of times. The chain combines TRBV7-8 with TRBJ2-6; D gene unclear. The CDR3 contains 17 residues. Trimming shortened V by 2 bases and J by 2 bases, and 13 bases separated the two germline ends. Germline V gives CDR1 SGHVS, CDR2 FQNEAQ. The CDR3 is CASSLTASGTGANVLTF. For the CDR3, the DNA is TGTGCCAGCAGCTTAACAGCATCGGGTACTGGGGCCAACGTCCTGACTTTC.

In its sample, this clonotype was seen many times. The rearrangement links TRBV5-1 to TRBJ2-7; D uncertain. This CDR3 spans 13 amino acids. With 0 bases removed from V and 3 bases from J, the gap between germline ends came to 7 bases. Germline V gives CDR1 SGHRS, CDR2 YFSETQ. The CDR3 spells CASSLVGLYEQYF. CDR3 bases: TGCGCCAGCAGCTTGGTAGGCCTCTACGAGCAGTACTTC. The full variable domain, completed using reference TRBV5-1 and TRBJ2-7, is KAGVTQTPRYLIKTRGQQVTLSCSPISGHRSVSWYQQTPGQGLQFLFEYFSETQRNKGNFPGRFSGRQFSNSRSEMNVSTLELGDSALYLCASSLVGLYEQYFGPGTRLTVT.

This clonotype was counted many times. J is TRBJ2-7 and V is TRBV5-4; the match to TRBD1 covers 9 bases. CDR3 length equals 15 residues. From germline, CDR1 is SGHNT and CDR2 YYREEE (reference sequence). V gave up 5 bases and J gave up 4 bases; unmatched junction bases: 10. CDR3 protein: CASSLPGQGVYEQYF. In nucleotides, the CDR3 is TGTGCCAGCAGTCTGCCGGGACAGGGAGTGTACGAGCAGTACTTC.

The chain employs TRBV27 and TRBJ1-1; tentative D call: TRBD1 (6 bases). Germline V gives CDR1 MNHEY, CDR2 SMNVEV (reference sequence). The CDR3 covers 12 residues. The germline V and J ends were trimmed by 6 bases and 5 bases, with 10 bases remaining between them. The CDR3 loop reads CASRDTGTEAFF. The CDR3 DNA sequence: TGTGCCAGCAGGGACACAGGGACTGAAGCTTTCTTT.

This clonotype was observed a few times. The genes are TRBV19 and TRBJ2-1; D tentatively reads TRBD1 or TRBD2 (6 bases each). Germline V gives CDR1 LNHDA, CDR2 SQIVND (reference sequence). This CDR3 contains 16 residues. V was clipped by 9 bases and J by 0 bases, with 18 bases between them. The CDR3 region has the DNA TGTGCCAGCCTTCCGGGGGCGATTAGCTCCTACAATGAGCAGTTCTTC. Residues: CASLPGAISSYNEQFF.

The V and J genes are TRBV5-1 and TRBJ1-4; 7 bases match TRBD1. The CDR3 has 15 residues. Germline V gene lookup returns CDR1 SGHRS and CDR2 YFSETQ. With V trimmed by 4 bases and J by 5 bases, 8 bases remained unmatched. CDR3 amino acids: CASSLGTERNEKLFF. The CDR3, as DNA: TGCGCCAGCAGCCTGGGGACAGAAAGGAATGAAAAACTGTTTTTT. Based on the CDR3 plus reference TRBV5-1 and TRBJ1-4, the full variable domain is KAGVTQTPRYLIKTRGQQVTLSCSPISGHRSVSWYQQTPGQGLQFLFEYFSETQRNKGNFPGRFSGRQFSNSRSEMNVSTLELGDSALYLCASSLGTERNEKLFFGSGTQLSVL.

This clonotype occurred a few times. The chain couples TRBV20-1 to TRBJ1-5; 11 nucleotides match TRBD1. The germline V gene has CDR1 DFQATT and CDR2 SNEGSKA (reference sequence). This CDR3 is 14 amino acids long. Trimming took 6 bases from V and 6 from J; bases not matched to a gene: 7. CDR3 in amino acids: CSAGGQGAGQPQHF. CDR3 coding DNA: TGCAGTGCCGGAGGACAGGGGGCGGGTCAGCCCCAGCATTTT.

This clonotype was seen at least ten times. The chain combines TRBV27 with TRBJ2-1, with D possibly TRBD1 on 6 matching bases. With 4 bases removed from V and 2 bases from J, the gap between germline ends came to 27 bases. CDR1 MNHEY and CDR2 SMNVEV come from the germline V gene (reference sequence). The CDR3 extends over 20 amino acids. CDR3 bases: TGTGCCAGCAGTTCGCGACAGGAGGCGACAACCCCATTTCCCTACAATGAGCAGTTCTTC. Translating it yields CASSSRQEATTPFPYNEQFF.

The CDR3 sequence is CASAQRRASTDTQYF. For the CDR3, the DNA is TGTGCCAGCGCACAACGGCGGGCCAGCACAGATACGCAGTATTTT. V usage is TRBV7-2 and J usage is TRBJ2-3; TRBD2 is a possible D gene (5 bases). The CDR3 has 15 amino acids. Germline CDR1 and CDR2: SGHTA and FQGNSA. V was shortened by 8 bases and J by 0 bases, with 15 bases between the two germline ends.

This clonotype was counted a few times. The CDR3 protein is CASSYSLANTGELFF. DNA of the CDR3: TGTGCCAGCAGTTACTCGCTAGCGAACACCGGGGAGCTGTTTTTT. The chain uses TRBV6-2 or TRBV6-3 and TRBJ2-2, with no clear D. This CDR3 is 15 amino acids long. CDR1 is MNHEY and CDR2 is SVGEGT in the germline V gene. V was shortened by 0 bases and J by 0 bases, with 5 bases between the two germline ends.

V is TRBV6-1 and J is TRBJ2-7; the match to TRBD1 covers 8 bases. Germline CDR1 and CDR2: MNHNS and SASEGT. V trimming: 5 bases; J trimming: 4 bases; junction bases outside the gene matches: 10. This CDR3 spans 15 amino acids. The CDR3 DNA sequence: TGTGCCAGCAGTAGAACGCAAGACAGGGGATACGAGCAGTACTTC. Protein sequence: CASSRTQDRGYEQYF.

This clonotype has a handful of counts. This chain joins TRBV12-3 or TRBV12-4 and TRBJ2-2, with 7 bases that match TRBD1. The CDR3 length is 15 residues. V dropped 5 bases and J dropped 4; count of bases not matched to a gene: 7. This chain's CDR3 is CASSTRGWGTGELFF. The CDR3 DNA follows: TGTGCCAGCAGTACCAGGGGGTGGGGCACCGGGGAGCTGTTTTTT.

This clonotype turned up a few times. The CDR3 nucleotides read TGCGCCAGCAGCTTGGAAGGTCTAGCGGGAGGGACTGAGCAGTTCTTC. Translating gives CASSLEGLAGGTEQFF. This chain uses TRBV5-1 with TRBJ2-1, with TRBD2 matching over 12 bases. From germline, CDR1 is SGHRS and CDR2 YFSETQ. This CDR3 is 16 amino acids long. V lost 0 bases, J lost 9 bases, and 7 bases stayed unmatched.

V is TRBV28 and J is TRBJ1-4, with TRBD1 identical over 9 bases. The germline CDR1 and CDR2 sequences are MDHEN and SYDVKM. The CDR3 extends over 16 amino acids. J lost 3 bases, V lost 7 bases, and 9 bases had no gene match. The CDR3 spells CASNPQGAGSNEKLFF. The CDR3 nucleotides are TGTGCCAGCAACCCACAGGGGGCGGGGTCTAATGAAAAACTGTTTTTT. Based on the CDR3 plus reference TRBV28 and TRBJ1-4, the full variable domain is DVKVTQSSRYLVKRTGEKVFLECVQDMDHENMFWYRQDPGLGLRLIYFSYDVKMKEKGDIPEGYSVSREKKERFSLILESASTNQTSMYLCASNPQGAGSNEKLFFGSGTQLSVL.

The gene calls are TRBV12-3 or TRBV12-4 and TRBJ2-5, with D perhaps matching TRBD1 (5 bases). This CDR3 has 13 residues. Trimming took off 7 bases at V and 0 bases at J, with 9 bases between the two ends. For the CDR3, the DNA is TGTGCCAGCAATGGACATAACCAAGAGACCCAGTACTTC. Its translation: CASNGHNQETQYF.